This TCR beta chain is from a study of blood T cell repertoires in COVID-19. CDR3 length: 18 amino acids. Germline V CDR1 and CDR2: MGHRA, YSYEKL. V was clipped by 1 base and J by 2 bases; unmatched bases: 11. Profiling relied on immunoSEQ multiplex PCR, and the TCRdb table lists in-frame clones only, not all of them. The repertoire holds under 30,000 clones, about 85% seen once, with 9% to 9.5% in the top ten. The sequence came from a human donor in a cohort sampled during active COVID-19. The chain carries TRBV4-1 and TRBJ2-3; 8 nucleotides align to TRBD1. Material: peripheral blood. CDR3 nucleotides: TGCGCCAGCAGCCAAGCTCCCCTCGACAGGGGAAACACAGATACGCAGTATTTT. It codes for CASSQAPLDRGNTDTQYF.